A selection of T cell receptor beta chains follows, all from one sample in a study of blood T cell repertoires in COVID-19. Data came from immunoSEQ multiplex PCR; TCRdb stores just in-frame clones and leaves some out. The sample contains fewer than 250,000 clones, 80% to 90% of which appear only once. The sequencing sample was made of peripheral blood. The receptors derive from a woman in her sixties or seventies with acute or convalescent COVID-19. Both conserved end residues are part of each CDR3. The D gene is left open where the match is weak. Rows may omit the clone size; those that give it use once, few, many or a size class.

V gene	D gene	J gene	CDR3 length	clone size	CDR3 protein	CDR3 DNA
TRBV20-1	TRBD2	TRBJ2-7	15	-	CSASIPGLAAYEQYF	TGCAGTGCTAGTATACCGGGACTAGCGGCCTACGAGCAGTACTTC
TRBV15	-	TRBJ2-7	14	-	CATSRKRAGAEQYF	TGTGCCACCAGCAGAAAGAGGGCAGGGGCCGAGCAGTACTTC
TRBV5-1	TRBD1	TRBJ1-1	15	-	CASSLAGGVTTEAFF	TGCGCCAGCAGCTTGGCAGGGGGCGTGACCACTGAAGCTTTCTTT
TRBV5-1	TRBD1	TRBJ1-1	15	-	CASSLRGRGITEAFF	TGCGCCAGCAGCTTACGAGGCAGGGGGATAACTGAAGCTTTCTTT
TRBV28	TRBD1	TRBJ1-2	14	once	CASSFRDSAYGYTF	TGTGCCAGCAGTTTCCGGGACAGTGCGTATGGCTACACCTTC
TRBV19	-	TRBJ1-6	16	-	CASIQEGGRSISPLHF	TGTGCCAGTATCCAGGAGGGAGGGCGTTCGATTTCACCCCTCCACTTT
TRBV6-5	TRBD1	TRBJ1-6	15	-	CASRINRGGNSPLHF	TGTGCCAGCAGAATCAACAGGGGGGGGAATTCACCCCTCCACTTT
TRBV19	TRBD2	TRBJ2-1	16	-	CASSSLGTSGKNEQFF	TGTGCCAGTAGTAGCCTTGGGACTAGCGGGAAGAATGAGCAGTTCTTC
TRBV12-3/TRBV12-4	-	TRBJ1-1	13	-	CASSLGGRVRAFF	TGTGCCAGCAGTTTAGGTGGGAGGGTGAGAGCTTTCTTT
TRBV2	-	TRBJ1-1	13	-	CASSEGIYTEAFF	TGTGCCAGCAGTGAAGGTATTTACACTGAAGCTTTCTTT
TRBV7-8	TRBD2	TRBJ2-1	19	-	CASSFPFPIGGSVGNEQFF	TGTGCCAGCAGCTTTCCATTCCCCATAGGCGGGAGTGTTGGCAATGAGCAGTTCTTC
TRBV20-1	-	TRBJ1-3	13	-	CSASKQAGNTIYF	TGCAGTGCTAGTAAGCAAGCAGGAAACACCATATATTTT
TRBV7-9	-	TRBJ2-4	17	-	CASSLASREGIGGIQYF	TGTGCCAGCAGCTTAGCGTCCCGGGAAGGGATCGGGGGCATTCAGTACTTC
TRBV6-5	-	TRBJ2-7	15	-	CASSSRNRASYEQYF	TGTGCCAGCAGTAGTCGGAACAGGGCGTCCTACGAGCAGTACTTC
TRBV10-1	-	TRBJ1-1	14	-	CASSRSGGNTEAFF	TGCGCCAGCAGCAGATCGGGGGGGAACACTGAAGCTTTCTTT
TRBV3-1/TRBV3-2	TRBD2	TRBJ2-5	17	once	CASSPARSGGAWETQYF	TGTGCCAGCAGCCCCGCCCGGAGCGGGGGGGCCTGGGAGACCCAGTACTTC
TRBV7-9	-	TRBJ1-2	15	-	CASSATQAGAYGYTF	TGTGCCAGCAGCGCCACGCAGGCGGGGGCATATGGCTACACCTTC
TRBV3-1/TRBV3-2	TRBD2	TRBJ2-7	16	-	CASSHSWGTRLYEQYF	TGTGCCAGCAGCCATTCATGGGGGACTAGACTATACGAGCAGTACTTC
TRBV9	TRBD2	TRBJ2-1	16	-	CASSASTSGSYNEQFF	TGTGCCAGCAGCGCCTCAACTAGCGGGAGCTACAATGAGCAGTTCTTC
TRBV4-2	-	TRBJ2-5	13	-	CASSPPQGETQYF	TGTGCCAGCAGCCCACCCCAGGGGGAGACCCAGTACTTC
TRBV20-1	TRBD2	TRBJ2-7	15	-	CSASRERGFAYEQYF	TGCAGTGCTAGTCGTGAGCGGGGATTTGCCTACGAGCAGTACTTC
TRBV7-3	TRBD1	TRBJ1-1	15	-	CASSLMQGVNTEAFF	TGTGCCAGCAGCTTAATGCAGGGGGTGAACACTGAAGCTTTCTTT
TRBV18	-	TRBJ2-7	15	-	CASSSTSGGVYEQYF	TGTGCCAGCTCCTCGACATCTGGGGGCGTTTACGAGCAGTACTTC
TRBV7-2	-	TRBJ1-1	15	-	CASSLRGSSGDEAFF	TGTGCCAGCAGCCTAAGGGGGTCTTCGGGCGATGAAGCTTTCTTT
TRBV7-2	-	TRBJ2-1	17	-	CASSFFSNKISYNEQFF	TGTGCCAGCAGCTTTTTTAGCAACAAGATCTCCTACAATGAGCAGTTCTTC
TRBV7-8	TRBD1	TRBJ1-2	15	-	CASSSTKTGVYGYTF	TGTGCCAGCAGCTCGACAAAAACAGGGGTCTATGGCTACACCTTC
TRBV12-5	TRBD1	TRBJ2-4	16	-	CASGWDGTGRKNIQYF	TGTGCTAGTGGTTGGGACGGGACAGGAAGAAAAAACATTCAGTACTTC
TRBV4-3	-	TRBJ2-7	14	-	CASSQSIRADEQYF	TGCGCCAGCAGCCAATCCATCAGGGCGGACGAGCAGTACTTC
TRBV13	-	TRBJ2-7	15	-	CASSQDSSYLGEQYF	TGTGCCAGCAGCCAGGACAGTTCCTATTTAGGCGAGCAGTACTTC
TRBV29-1	-	TRBJ1-1	12	-	CSGSKGDTEAFF	TGCAGCGGGTCCAAAGGGGACACTGAAGCTTTCTTT
TRBV3-1/TRBV3-2	TRBD1	TRBJ1-6	13	-	CASRTGGISPLHF	TGTGCCAGCAGAACAGGGGGGATCTCACCCCTCCACTTT
TRBV5-1	-	TRBJ1-1	13	-	CASSFVQNTEAFF	TGCGCCAGCAGCTTTGTCCAGAACACTGAAGCTTTCTTT
TRBV28	TRBD1	TRBJ2-1	21	-	CASTRGVGQGILGSSYNEQFF	TGTGCCAGCACCCGAGGCGTAGGACAGGGGATTCTAGGAAGCTCCTACAATGAGCAGTTCTTC
TRBV19	TRBD1	TRBJ2-2	15	-	CASSIVVGGGGELFF	TGTGCCAGTAGTATAGTTGTAGGGGGCGGCGGGGAGCTGTTTTTT
TRBV19	TRBD2	TRBJ2-1	16	-	CASSTSRLAGVNEQFF	TGTGCCAGTAGTACATCCAGACTAGCGGGGGTAAATGAGCAGTTCTTC
TRBV3-1/TRBV3-2	TRBD1	TRBJ2-7	14	-	CASSSDRGSYEQYF	TGTGCCAGCAGCTCGGACAGGGGATCCTACGAGCAGTACTTC
TRBV29-1	-	TRBJ1-2	13	-	CSVGTGTLYGYTF	TGCAGCGTTGGAACCGGGACACTCTATGGCTACACCTTC
TRBV7-2	-	TRBJ2-5	11	-	CASSERETQYF	TGTGCCAGCAGTGAGAGGGAGACCCAGTACTTC
TRBV19	TRBD1	TRBJ1-6	13	-	CASSRDRVSPLHF	TGTGCCAGTAGTCGGGACAGGGTTTCACCCCTCCACTTT
TRBV27	TRBD1	TRBJ2-3	16	-	CASSKGTGLSTDTQYF	TGTGCCAGCAGTAAAGGGACAGGACTTAGCACAGATACGCAGTATTTT
TRBV29-1	TRBD1	TRBJ1-2	13	-	CSVDGQGIYGYTF	TGCAGCGTTGACGGACAGGGGATCTATGGCTACACCTTC
TRBV19	-	TRBJ2-2	14	once	CASSMGGGVGELFF	TGTGCCAGTAGTATGGGAGGGGGTGTCGGGGAGCTGTTTTTT
TRBV13	TRBD1	TRBJ1-2	15	-	CASSLNLQGALGYTF	TGTGCCAGCAGCCTAAACCTACAGGGGGCGCTTGGCTACACCTTC
TRBV6-1	TRBD1	TRBJ1-4	17	-	CASRERGTGSPNEKLFF	TGTGCCAGCAGGGAAAGAGGGACAGGATCTCCTAATGAAAAACTGTTTTTT
TRBV6-5	-	TRBJ1-2	15	-	CASSYNRDGNYGYTF	TGTGCCAGCAGTTACAACAGGGACGGGAATTATGGCTACACCTTC
TRBV9	TRBD2	TRBJ2-1	15	-	CASSVGTSGYNEQFF	TGTGCCAGCAGCGTAGGGACTAGCGGTTACAATGAGCAGTTCTTC
TRBV18	TRBD2	TRBJ2-1	13	-	CASSPWTSGWQFF	TGTGCCAGCTCACCATGGACTAGCGGGTGGCAGTTCTTC
TRBV19	TRBD1	TRBJ2-7	14	-	CASSTSGTGVEQYF	TGTGCCAGTAGTACGTCCGGGACAGGGGTTGAGCAGTACTTC
TRBV18	TRBD2	TRBJ2-4	17	-	CASSPLTSGWAKNIQYF	TGTGCCAGCTCACCTTTAACTAGCGGGTGGGCCAAAAACATTCAGTACTTC
TRBV19	-	TRBJ2-1	16	-	CASSIFGSQSYNEQFF	TGTGCCAGTAGTATATTCGGGAGTCAATCCTACAATGAGCAGTTCTTC
TRBV21-1	-	TRBJ2-2	17	-	CASSKVGSGISTGELFF	-
TRBV7-2	-	TRBJ2-6	15	-	CASSPSSPGANVLTF	TGTGCCAGCAGCCCGAGTAGTCCTGGGGCCAACGTCCTGACTTTC
TRBV6-5	-	TRBJ1-1	14	-	CASRLQGFDTEAFF	TGTGCCAGCAGGCTGCAGGGCTTCGACACTGAAGCTTTCTTT
TRBV28	TRBD1	TRBJ1-5	15	once	CASMIGTGFSQPQHF	TGTGCCAGCATGATCGGGACAGGTTTTAGTCAGCCCCAGCATTTT
TRBV5-8	-	TRBJ1-3	14	-	CASSLQGSGNTIYF	TGTGCCAGCAGCTTGCAGGGCTCTGGAAACACCATATATTTT
TRBV27	-	TRBJ1-2	13	-	CASRLSAAGGYTF	TGTGCCAGCAGATTGAGCGCTGCGGGAGGCTACACCTTC
TRBV9	TRBD2	TRBJ2-5	16	-	CASSVEGSGVKETQYF	TGTGCCAGCAGCGTAGAAGGTAGCGGGGTAAAAGAGACCCAGTACTTC